This T cell receptor beta chain was sequenced for a study of T cell responses to AZD1222 COVID-19 vaccine. General observations from the study: Baseline testing showed seropositivity in only a handful of AZD1222 recipients. Donors, mostly white British, included more females; clonal diversity was possibly underestimated.

About this clone itself: What it binds is unknown.

Clones were sequenced by immunoSEQ multiplex PCR, and TCRdb holds only the in-frame ones, with some missing. The sample lists around 150,000 clones; roughly 92% were seen once. Germline V gene sequence: CDR1 SQVTM, CDR2 ANQGSEA. The CDR3 totals 14 residues. Trimming left V 0 bases short and J 5 bases short, with 13 bases between. V and J are TRBV29-1 and TRBJ2-5; D is possibly TRBD1 or TRBD2 (5 bases each). This specimen was peripheral blood, taken on day 0 of AZD1222 vaccination. The TCR was taken from an adult in good health. The CDR3 protein is CSVEDRGGAETQYF. The CDR3 nucleotides read TGCAGCGTTGAAGATCGTGGGGGAGCTGAGACCCAGTACTTC.